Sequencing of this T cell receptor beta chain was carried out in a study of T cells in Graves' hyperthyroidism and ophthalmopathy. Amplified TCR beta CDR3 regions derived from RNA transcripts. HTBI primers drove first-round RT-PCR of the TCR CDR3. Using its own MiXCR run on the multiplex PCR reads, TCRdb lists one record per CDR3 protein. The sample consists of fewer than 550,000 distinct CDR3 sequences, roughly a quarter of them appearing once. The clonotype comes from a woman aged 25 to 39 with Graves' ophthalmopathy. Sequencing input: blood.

The CDR3 protein is CASSYSIGDGPFYEQYF. The CDR3 DNA reads as TGTGCCAGCAGTTACTCGATAGGGGACGGACCCTTCTACGAGCAGTACTTC. The genes are TRBV6-5 and TRBJ2-7, with D perhaps assigned TRBD1 or TRBD2 (5 bases each). The V and J ends lost 0 bases and 3 bases respectively, with 18 bases between them. Per the germline V gene, CDR1 is MNHEY and CDR2 is SVGAGI. CDR3 length equals 17 residues.